Following are 12 T cell receptor beta chains from one sample sequenced in a study of blood T cell repertoires in COVID-19. The assay was immunoSEQ multiplex PCR, and TCRdb's table has in-frame clones only and misses some. This sample yields hundreds of thousands of clones, of which around nine tenths are seen a single time; roughly 9.4% belongs to the top ten. What was sequenced was PBMCs or T cells enriched from blood (not recorded which). The receptor set was obtained from a woman in her forties or fifties who had recovered from COVID-19.

V and J are TRBV6-5 and TRBJ1-5; D gene ambiguous. The germline V gene has CDR1 MNHEY and CDR2 SVGAGI. V lost 7 bases and J 0 bases, leaving 7 bases between the germline ends. The CDR3 is made up of 13 amino acids. The CDR3 here is CASTADSNQPQHF. The CDR3 DNA reads as TGTGCCAGCACCGCGGATAGCAATCAGCCCCAGCATTTT.

The rearrangement joins TRBV7-9 to TRBJ1-4, with a weak D call TRBD1 (5 bases). CDR1 is SEHNR, CDR2 FQNEAQ, per germline (reference sequence). Trimming removed 2 bases from V and 6 bases from J, with 16 bases in between. The CDR3 contains 16 residues. The CDR3, as DNA: TGTGCCAGCAGCTTAAGTCAGGGTGCGGGGGATGAAAAACTGTTTTTT. Protein: CASSLSQGAGDEKLFF.

The rearrangement links TRBV24-1 to TRBJ2-2; D perhaps matches TRBD2 (6 bases). The CDR3 runs to 17 residues. CDR1 is KGHDR and CDR2 is SFDVKD in the germline V gene. Trimming cost V 3 bases and J 3 bases, with 16 bases left between them. CDR3 nucleotide sequence: TGTGCCACCAGTGATCTATCCGGGACTGAAGACACCGGGGAGCTGTTTTTT. Translating it yields CATSDLSGTEDTGELFF.

The chain is built from TRBV2 and TRBJ1-2, with 7 bases aligning to TRBD1. The trim removed 7 bases at V and 3 bases at J, leaving 8 bases unmatched. The germline V gene encodes CDR1 SNHLY and CDR2 FYNNEI. The CDR3 is 14 residues long. The CDR3 bases are TGTGCCAGCATCATAGACAGGGATCACTATGGCTACACCTTC. Translation: CASIIDRDHYGYTF.

The chain couples TRBV28 to TRBJ2-7; weak D call: TRBD2 (5 bases). Germline V lookup: CDR1 MDHEN, CDR2 SYDVKM. The CDR3 sequence is 16 residues long. V lost 2 bases and J 6 bases, leaving 20 bases between the germline ends. CDR3 loop: CASSLLSKIGRGEQYF. DNA of the CDR3: TGTGCCAGCAGTTTACTATCCAAAATAGGACGGGGCGAGCAGTACTTC.

The CDR3 region is CASSLGREAGLSMNTEAFF. The CDR3 DNA reads as TGTGCCAGCAGCTTAGGACGGGAGGCAGGGCTTAGCATGAACACTGAAGCTTTCTTT. The V call is TRBV11-2, the J call TRBJ1-1; tentatively, D is TRBD1 (5 bases). Trimming pared 1 base from V and 0 bases from J, leaving 21 bases between. Germline values: CDR1 SGHAT, CDR2 FQNNGV. The CDR3 runs to 19 residues.

The chain combines TRBV9 with TRBJ2-5; 12 positions match TRBD2. V gave up 0 bases and J gave up 1 base; unmatched junction bases: 7. CDR1 SGDLS and CDR2 YYNGEE come from the germline V gene. There are 18 residues in the CDR3. The CDR3 DNA reads as TGTGCCAGCAGCGTAGCTAGCGGGGGGGCCGTAGGCCAAGAGACCCAGTACTTC. Its translation is CASSVASGGAVGQETQYF.

This clone was found once. The rearrangement uses TRBV18 and TRBJ1-1; 7 positions agree with TRBD1. Germline V CDR1 and CDR2: KGHSH, LQKENI. The CDR3 loop spans 21 amino acids. Trimming removed 3 bases from V and 4 bases from J; junction bases left unmatched: 26. The DNA of the CDR3 is TGTGCCAGCTCACCCCCTTTGCTCTTAGGGGGCACGGAGGTGGCGGGCACTGAAGCTTTCTTT. As protein: CASSPPLLLGGTEVAGTEAFF.

The chain joins TRBV9 to TRBJ1-1; D is unresolved. The CDR3 has 13 residues. Trimming cost V 0 bases and J 1 base, with 4 bases left between them. Germline CDR1 is SGDLS and CDR2 is YYNGEE. The CDR3 is CASSVGENTEAFF. CDR3 DNA: TGTGCCAGCAGCGTAGGCGAGAACACTGAAGCTTTCTTT. Using reference TRBV9 and TRBJ1-1 for the parts outside the CDR3, the full variable domain is DSGVTQTPKHLITATGQRVTLRCSPRSGDLSVYWYQQSLDQGLQFLIQYYNGEERAKGNILERFSAQQFPDLHSELNLSSLELGDSALYFCASSVGENTEAFFGQGTRLTVV.

V is TRBV5-5 and J is TRBJ1-1, with TRBD1 identical over 7 bases. CDR3 size: 16 residues. With 4 bases clipped from V and 0 bases from J, the junction kept 9 bases outside the gene matches. Germline assignment: CDR1 SGHKS and CDR2 YYEKEE (reference sequence). CDR3 bases: TGTGCCAGCAGCGCTTCCCCGGGACAGATGAACACTGAAGCTTTCTTT. Protein: CASSASPGQMNTEAFF.

The gene calls are TRBV3-1 (or the pseudogene TRBV3-2) and TRBJ1-2, with D maybe TRBD1 (5 bases). CDR3 length: 13 amino acids. Germline V gene lookup returns CDR1 LGHDT and CDR2 YNNKEL (reference sequence). V was shortened by 4 bases and J by 5 bases, with 11 bases between the two germline ends. In nucleotides, the CDR3 is TGTGCCAGCAGCCTACGGGGGAATTATGGCTACACCTTC. It codes for CASSLRGNYGYTF.

The chain has TRBV30 and TRBJ2-2, with 7 bases that match TRBD1. There are 14 residues in the CDR3. From germline, CDR1 is GTSNPN and CDR2 SVGIG (reference sequence). Unmatched junction bases numbered 7, after V lost 7 bases and J lost 2 bases. Here the CDR3 reads CASRTGKNTGELFF. The CDR3 DNA follows: TGTGCCTCAAGGACAGGAAAAAACACCGGGGAGCTGTTTTTT.